A single sample is the source of the 13 T cell receptor beta chains below, sequenced in a study of blood T cells in healthy people across ages. For the second PCR, which ran for roughly 7 to 11 cycles, a sample-barcoded 5' primer and a J-beta primer mix were used. TCRdb called the 5' RACE reads again in MiXCR, with one record for every CDR3 protein. The table has over 1.5 million distinct CDR3 sequences, approximately 50% seen once. The sample was blood. The receptors originated from a woman in her 40s in good health.

The V gene is TRBV29-1, the J gene TRBJ2-3, with D tentatively TRBD2 (6 bases). CDR1 and CDR2 from the germline V gene are SQVTM and ANQGSEA. V lost 7 bases and J lost 7, with 15 bases in between. The CDR3 is 12 residues long. CDR3: CSDLGGGNTQYF. The DNA of the CDR3 is TGCAGCGATCTTGGGGGAGGCAATACGCAGTATTTT.

CDR3 residues: CASSSYLNEQFF. The CDR3 DNA reads TGTGCCAGCAGCTCATATTTGAATGAGCAGTTCTTC. This chain links TRBV13 with TRBJ2-1; no clear D gene. The CDR3 covers 12 residues. Germline V gives CDR1 PRHDT, CDR2 FYEKMQ (reference sequence). The V end lost 4 bases, the J end lost 7 bases, and 8 bases lay between the germline ends.

A few counts support this clonotype. V gene TRBV5-1 combines with J gene TRBJ2-1; the match to TRBD2 covers 9 bases. The CDR3 loop spans 16 amino acids. Germline V gene data show CDR1 as SGHRS and CDR2 as YFSETQ. V dropped 4 bases and J dropped 1; count of bases not matched to a gene: 6. In DNA, the CDR3 is TGCGCCAGCAGCGATCTAGCGGGGTCATCCTACAATGAGCAGTTCTTC. Translation gives CASSDLAGSSYNEQFF. Looking up the rest from reference TRBV5-1 and TRBJ2-1 gives the full variable domain: KAGVTQTPRYLIKTRGQQVTLSCSPISGHRSVSWYQQTPGQGLQFLFEYFSETQRNKGNFPGRFSGRQFSNSRSEMNVSTLELGDSALYLCASSDLAGSSYNEQFFGPGTRLTVL.

In its sample, this clonotype was seen a few times. The chain has TRBV20-1 and TRBJ1-5; D is ambiguous. The CDR3 contains 12 residues. The germline V gene has CDR1 DFQATT and CDR2 SNEGSKA (reference sequence). V lost 2 bases and J lost 5, with 7 bases in between. The CDR3 reads CSARRGYQPQHF. The CDR3 DNA reads as TGCAGTGCTAGACGGGGTTATCAGCCCCAGCATTTT.

The sample holds a few counts of this clonotype. The chain uses TRBV7-2 and TRBJ2-3, with 7 bases identical to TRBD2. CDR3 length equals 16 residues. In germline, CDR1 is SGHTA, CDR2 FQGNSA. J lost 2 bases, V lost 5 bases, and 10 bases had no gene match. The CDR3 protein is CASSPPGLINTDTQYF. The DNA of the CDR3 is TGTGCCAGCAGCCCTCCGGGACTAATCAACACAGATACGCAGTATTTT.

V and J are TRBV7-6 and TRBJ2-3; 7 bases are shared with TRBD1. Germline values: CDR1 SGHVS, CDR2 FNYEAQ. The CDR3 spans 16 residues. Trimming at V came to 2 bases and at J to 0 bases, leaving 5 bases not matched to a gene. The CDR3 coding sequence is TGTGCCAGCAGCTTAATCTCAGGGGGTAGCACAGATACGCAGTATTTT. Translation: CASSLISGGSTDTQYF.

This clonotype was seen only a few times. The chain joins TRBV27 to TRBJ2-7; D ambiguous. This CDR3 spans 15 amino acids. Germline V gene lookup returns CDR1 MNHEY and CDR2 SMNVEV (reference sequence). Trimming pared 7 bases from V and 4 bases from J, leaving 20 bases between. Here the CDR3 DNA reads TGTGCCAGCATTGGGATCAGAGGTGTGAGTTACGAGCAGTACTTC. It codes for CASIGIRGVSYEQYF.

The chain uses TRBV13 and TRBJ2-7; D is unresolved. The CDR3 runs to 14 residues. Looked up from germline, CDR1 is PRHDT and CDR2 is FYEKMQ (reference sequence). Trimming pared 5 bases from V and 0 bases from J, leaving 11 bases between. The CDR3 loop reads CASSPGLYSYEQYF. DNA for the CDR3: TGTGCCAGCAGCCCTGGGTTGTACTCCTACGAGCAGTACTTC.

V gene TRBV20-1 combines with J gene TRBJ2-2; D is unresolved. The CDR3 covers 13 residues. Germline V gene data show CDR1 as DFQATT and CDR2 as SNEGSKA (reference sequence). Trimming removed 5 bases at V and 4 bases at J, with 11 bases between. As DNA, the CDR3 is TGCAGTGCTCTACCGGGTCTCACCGGGGAGCTGTTTTTT. Its translation is CSALPGLTGELFF.

The CDR3 loop reads CASSLRGDETQYF. Here the CDR3 DNA reads TGTGCCAGCAGCTTGAGGGGGGATGAGACCCAGTACTTC. V usage is TRBV5-6 and J usage is TRBJ2-4, with D tentatively TRBD1 or TRBD2 (6 bases each). The DNA end favors TRBJ2-5, so the J call may be wrong. This CDR3 is 13 amino acids long. Looked up from germline, CDR1 is SGHDT and CDR2 is YYEEEE.

The chain joins TRBV27 to TRBJ1-2; 10 bases line up with TRBD1. The CDR3 spans 18 residues. The V gene end was trimmed by 5 bases and the J gene end by 8 bases; junction bases not matched to a gene: 20. The germline V gene has CDR1 MNHEY and CDR2 SMNVEV (reference sequence). As DNA, the CDR3 is TGTGCCAGCAGTCCACTTACCGGGACAGGGGAGCACCGAGACGGCTACACCTTC. Its translation is CASSPLTGTGEHRDGYTF.

This chain uses TRBV24-1 with TRBJ2-1; D is possibly TRBD2 (6 bases). The V end was cut by 6 bases, the J end by 5 bases, with 10 bases between. The germline V gene encodes CDR1 KGHDR and CDR2 SFDVKD. The CDR3 length is 13 residues. The DNA for the CDR3 is TGTGCCACCAGTCGGCGGGGAGACAATGAGCAGTTCTTC. This sequence encodes CATSRRGDNEQFF.

The V and J genes are TRBV5-1 and TRBJ2-1; D remains unclear. This CDR3 is 13 amino acids long. Germline CDR1 reads SGHRS; CDR2 reads YFSETQ. V lost 1 base and J lost 6, with 8 bases in between. The CDR3 is CASSLLPPNEQFF. The DNA for the CDR3 is TGCGCCAGCAGCTTGCTCCCTCCCAATGAGCAGTTCTTC.